This T cell receptor (beta chain) was obtained from a study of T cells in localized non-small cell lung cancer. Study-level results: Longer survival (overall) was linked to higher T cell density in blood. For the top 100 tumor clones, a median around 55 also appeared in adjacent lung. The study sequenced only one region of the tumor. As a result, intratumor heterogeneity could not be excluded and remains possible. Uninvolved adjacent lung had more T cell clonality than any other tissue, topping tumor.

The germline V gene encodes CDR1 LNHDA and CDR2 SQIVND (reference sequence). V dropped 3 bases and J dropped 0 bases, with 14 bases sitting between them. The CDR3 runs 17 residues. On this clone: Antigen unknown.

Data came from immunoSEQ multiplex PCR; TCRdb stores just in-frame clones and leaves some out. The top ten hold 4% to 4.5% of the sample, which has 25,000 to 35,000 clones, around 93% seen once. V is TRBV19 and J is TRBJ1-4; no firm D call. Sample: peripheral blood mononuclear cells, taken before any cancer treatment. The sequence came from a woman aged 40-75 years with stage III lung adenocarcinoma. The CDR3 DNA is TGTGCCAGTAGTATTCGAGCTCGGGCAGCAACTAATGAAAAACTGTTTTTT. Translating it yields CASSIRARAATNEKLFF.